This T cell receptor (beta chain) originates from a study of beta chain features in type 1 diabetes. The study's findings and limits: TCRB CDR3 length was moderately but significantly reduced in all four CD4+ subsets of Type 1 diabetes patients.

Expressed TCRB transcripts were sequenced because the isolated RNA had all been reverse transcribed beforehand. Profiling relied on immunoSEQ multiplex PCR, and the TCRdb table lists in-frame clones only, not all of them. Among 200,000 to 250,000 clones listed, more than 15% were seen once. Cells sorted by CD45RO/CCR7/CD25/CD127/CD95/CD27 comprised CD4+ naive, central memory, regulatory and stem cell-like memory cells. Looked up from germline, CDR1 is SQVTM and CDR2 is ANQGSEA. Trimming left V 4 bases short and J 0 bases short, with 9 bases between. CDR3 length: 13 amino acids. This clone was detected only a few times. Antigen: not known.

This sequence was found in a man aged 30 to 45 with type 1 diabetes. The chain recombines TRBV29-1 with TRBJ1-1; D is ambiguous. Sequenced sample: naive CD4+ T cells from blood. CDR3 nucleotide sequence: TGCAGCGTTGCTCCCAGGTTGAACACTGAAGCTTTCTTT. Residues: CSVAPRLNTEAFF.